These T cell receptor beta chains were read from a single sample in a study of blood T cell repertoires in COVID-19. The data were produced by immunoSEQ multiplex PCR, yet TCRdb's version contains in-frame clones alone and is incomplete. Of around 250,000 clones listed, about 91% are singletons. Sequences were obtained from PBMCs or T cells enriched from blood (not recorded which). The receptors shown here come from a human donor in a cohort exposed to, infected with or recovered from COVID-19 (not recorded which). The donor label of this sample is uncertain. Both conserved end residues are part of each CDR3. Fields, in order: D gene, V gene, J gene, clone size, CDR3 protein, CDR3 DNA. A D gene is named only where the DNA matches it firmly. Some rows mark clone size as missing; the rest say once, few, many or name a class of expanded clone.

D gene: TRBD1
V gene: TRBV4-2
J gene: TRBJ1-4
clone size: once
CDR3 protein: CASSQDWGQVATNEKLFF
CDR3 DNA: TGTGCCAGCAGCCAAGATTGGGGACAGGTAGCAACTAATGAAAAACTGTTTTTT

D gene: .
V gene: TRBV18
J gene: TRBJ1-1
clone size: .
CDR3 protein: CASSTDSMNTEAFF
CDR3 DNA: TGTGCCAGCTCAACTGACAGCATGAACACTGAAGCTTTCTTT

D gene: TRBD2
V gene: TRBV5-6
J gene: TRBJ2-2
clone size: .
CDR3 protein: CASSLAGGTNTGELFF
CDR3 DNA: TGTGCCAGCAGCTTAGCGGGGGGAACGAACACCGGGGAGCTGTTTTTT

D gene: .
V gene: TRBV5-5
J gene: TRBJ2-7
clone size: .
CDR3 protein: CASSFQGYEQYF
CDR3 DNA: TGTGCCAGCAGCTTTCAGGGCTACGAGCAGTACTTC

D gene: .
V gene: TRBV6-5
J gene: TRBJ2-3
clone size: .
CDR3 protein: CASSQPGHSTDTQYF
CDR3 DNA: TGTGCCAGCAGTCAACCGGGACATAGCACAGATACGCAGTATTTT

D gene: .
V gene: TRBV19
J gene: TRBJ2-3
clone size: .
CDR3 protein: CASSPWATSTDTQYF
CDR3 DNA: TGTGCCAGTAGTCCGTGGGCCACTAGCACAGATACGCAGTATTTT

D gene: .
V gene: TRBV7-6
J gene: TRBJ2-2
clone size: .
CDR3 protein: CASSLGWDLDTGELFF
CDR3 DNA: TGTGCCAGCAGCTTAGGGTGGGACTTGGACACCGGGGAGCTGTTTTTT

D gene: TRBD2
V gene: TRBV5-1
J gene: TRBJ2-5
clone size: .
CDR3 protein: CASNIAGGHQETQYF
CDR3 DNA: TGCGCCAGCAATATAGCGGGGGGGCACCAAGAGACCCAGTACTTC

D gene: .
V gene: TRBV29-1
J gene: TRBJ2-1
clone size: .
CDR3 protein: CSVEDFGGMINNEQFF
CDR3 DNA: TGCAGCGTTGAAGATTTTGGGGGGATGATCAACAATGAGCAGTTCTTC

D gene: .
V gene: TRBV9
J gene: TRBJ2-1
clone size: .
CDR3 protein: CASSVAPTNVNEQFF
CDR3 DNA: TGTGCCAGCAGCGTAGCCCCGACTAATGTAAATGAGCAGTTCTTC

D gene: .
V gene: TRBV19
J gene: TRBJ1-3
clone size: .
CDR3 protein: CASTVYGTSSGNTIYF
CDR3 DNA: TGTGCCAGTACCGTATATGGGACAAGCTCTGGAAACACCATATATTTT

D gene: .
V gene: TRBV23-1
J gene: TRBJ2-6
clone size: .
CDR3 protein: CASSLRAGDTSYSGANVLTF
CDR3 DNA: TGCGCCAGCAGTCTTAGGGCAGGGGATACTTCCTACTCTGGGGCCAACGTCCTGACTTTC

D gene: .
V gene: TRBV5-6
J gene: TRBJ2-7
clone size: few
CDR3 protein: CASSLEESYEQYF
CDR3 DNA: TGTGCCAGCAGCTTGGAGGAGAGCTACGAGCAGTACTTC

D gene: .
V gene: TRBV7-9
J gene: TRBJ2-5
clone size: .
CDR3 protein: CASSYVGGPGETQYF
CDR3 DNA: TGTGCCAGCAGCTACGTCGGGGGGCCGGGAGAGACCCAGTACTTC

D gene: .
V gene: TRBV19
J gene: TRBJ1-5
clone size: .
CDR3 protein: CASSNRPWSNQPQHF
CDR3 DNA: TGTGCCAGTTCCAACAGGCCGTGGAGCAATCAGCCCCAGCATTTT

D gene: .
V gene: TRBV4-1
J gene: TRBJ2-7
clone size: .
CDR3 protein: CASSQVWSSYEQYF
CDR3 DNA: TGCGCCAGCAGCCAAGTATGGAGCTCCTACGAGCAGTACTTC

D gene: .
V gene: TRBV6-5
J gene: TRBJ2-1
clone size: .
CDR3 protein: CASSYGTIYEQFF
CDR3 DNA: TGTGCCAGCAGTTACGGGACAATCTATGAGCAGTTCTTC

D gene: .
V gene: TRBV4-1
J gene: TRBJ1-1
clone size: few
CDR3 protein: CASSQANRARGTEAFF
CDR3 DNA: TGCGCCAGCAGCCAAGCCAACCGGGCCCGGGGCACTGAAGCTTTCTTT

D gene: .
V gene: TRBV7-9
J gene: TRBJ2-7
clone size: .
CDR3 protein: CASSTNPDSLSYEQYF
CDR3 DNA: TGTGCCAGCAGCACTAACCCGGACAGCCTCTCCTACGAGCAGTACTTC

D gene: .
V gene: TRBV25-1
J gene: TRBJ1-1
clone size: .
CDR3 protein: CASSVGGGAFF
CDR3 DNA: TGTGCCAGCTCAGTAGGGGGTGGAGCTTTCTTT

D gene: .
V gene: TRBV5-8
J gene: TRBJ1-5
clone size: .
CDR3 protein: CASSLGQGDQPQHF
CDR3 DNA: TGTGCCAGCAGCTTGGGCCAGGGCGATCAGCCCCAGCATTTT

D gene: .
V gene: TRBV27
J gene: TRBJ2-3
clone size: .
CDR3 protein: CASSFRWGDTDTQYF
CDR3 DNA: TGTGCCAGCAGTTTTAGGTGGGGCGACACAGATACGCAGTATTTT